The T cell receptor beta chain described here comes from a study of cytomegalovirus exposure and HLA in healthy donors. Study-level background: Researchers previously reported finding just under 120 million unique TCR beta sequences from 150 million to 200 million T cells.

Vbeta (60) and Jbeta (13) primers were used in the PCR. TCRdb's copy holds only in-frame clones and misses some; the assay was immunoSEQ multiplex PCR. This table has about 190,000 clones, approximately 78% appearing once. The donors (healthy individuals) were bone marrow donors. There are 12 residues in the CDR3. The germline V gene has CDR1 SGHDN and CDR2 FVKESK. Deletions cut 0 bases from V and 7 bases from J, with 6 bases between. On this clone itself: Its antigen is unidentified.

Overall study results and limits: Per a prior analysis, the majority of TCR beta V segments were productive roughly 87% or roughly 30% of the time.

This receptor was identified in a woman younger than 30 in good health and CMV-seronegative. The rearrangement uses TRBV14 and TRBJ2-5; D not certain. The sample taken for sequencing was PBMCs. The CDR3 sequence is CASSQDHGTQYF. CDR3 DNA: TGTGCCAGCAGCCAAGATCACGGGACCCAGTACTTC.